This T cell receptor beta chain emerged from a study of cytomegalovirus exposure and HLA in healthy donors. General study points: The study dropped some indistinguishable V segments, TRBV6-2 and TRBV6-3 among them. Several top significant clusters appeared, in a later analysis, to be linked to common viral pathogens.

As concerns this clone: The antigen is undetermined.

Vbeta (60) and Jbeta (13) primers were used in the PCR. TCRdb's table, derived via immunoSEQ multiplex PCR, lists solely in-frame clones and lacks some. This table has around 140,000 clones, more than 75% appearing once. Per the germline V gene, CDR1 is ENHRY and CDR2 is SYGVKD. V lost 4 bases, J lost 0 bases, and 7 bases lay in between. The CDR3 sequence is 13 residues long. The TCR sequence derives from a woman aged 45-65 years in good health and CMV-seropositive. V is TRBV10-3 and J is TRBJ2-7; D is possibly TRBD1 (5 bases). Sequencing was done on a sample of PBMCs. The chain's CDR3 is CAISAQASYEQYF. CDR3 nucleotides: TGTGCCATCAGTGCACAGGCCTCCTACGAGCAGTACTTC.